This T cell receptor beta chain was recovered during a study of cytomegalovirus exposure and HLA in healthy donors (dated by TCRdb to about 2017). In the study overall: According to an earlier analysis of around 600 of the donors, roughly 180 million T cells yielded 90 million to 130 million unique TCR beta sequences and about 300 Gb of sequence data. Along with the approximately 650-subject first cohort, a separate validation cohort of over a hundred different subjects was used. The study profiled the T cell repertoires of 550 to 700 subjects by immunosequencing and related them to cytomegalovirus serostatus. Every repertoire in the discovery cohort had been generated on one and the same sequencing platform. A later genetic analysis took genome-wide SNP genotypes for about three fifths of the 666 donors and used that subset as a discovery cohort. The study aimed to test whether cataloging public T cell receptors could reveal signatures of past pathogen exposure. Rather than drawing on any new phenotypic data, the later analysis identified candidate immune exposures from TCR beta sequences and the way those sequences occurred across donors. Across some 400 genotyped donors of the cohort, an average of approximately 240,000 unique TCR beta nucleotide sequences per donor were sequenced, and roughly a sixth of those sequences were non-productive. In an earlier analysis of roughly 540 of the donors, high-throughput TCR beta sequencing was used to judge whether each TCR beta V gene segment behaved as functional or pseudogenic. Because of strong linkage in the cohort, five DR-DQ haplotypes were treated as single units for association and clustering. Donor age, sex, ethnicity and CMV serostatus were compiled together with the repertoire data. The genetic ancestry cluster associated with self-reported Caucasian donors included 81% of the roughly 390 genotyped donors. An early release that covered about 600 HLA-typed donors contained approximately 300 gigabases of sequencing data and tens of millions of unique TCR sequences. The number of typed donors differed by locus: about 620-640 for A, B, C, DRB1 and DQB1; about 520 for DQA1; fewer than 610 for DPA1; and about 470 for DPB1. HLA typing included class I and class II loci at four-digit resolution. To predict cytomegalovirus infection status, the study combined high-throughput TCR immunosequencing, statistical association of individual TCRs with disease status, and machine learning. A later analysis re-analyzed previously published TCR beta repertoires from 660 or so donors and added high-resolution HLA genotyping to study TCR occurrence patterns. The study at large found these results: Across donors, most TCR sequences were observed very rarely, whereas some public TCRs were present in many individuals. The 87-base-pair reads could not distinguish some IMGT-functional V segments, including TRBV6-2 and TRBV6-3, so those segments were excluded. Assigning TCR associations to individual alleles was difficult when HLA alleles, especially DR and DQ, strongly co-occurred. The study gave a list of around 170 TCR beta chains associated with cytomegalovirus. Correlated functional status among segregating V segments might be attributable to linkage disequilibrium, but an unknown experimental factor could not be ruled out. A later analysis found that TCR association rates varied across HLA loci, with DRB1 alleles showing the most associated TCRs and HLA-C alleles the fewest. Roughly uniform sequencing depth across donors was assumed in presence/absence analyses, although this assumption may not hold. In a later analysis, HLA-associated TCR beta chains showed more clonal expansion and lower generation probabilities than non-associated chains that were equally common. It was suggested by the authors that the approach could potentially be generalized to other disease states and immunological phenotypes. A further reported finding was that TCR beta sequences accurately predicted the HLA-A and HLA-B alleles for most subjects in the first cohort. In an earlier analysis of about 600 of the donors, most TCR beta V segments appeared in productive rearrangements about 87% or about 30% of the time, broadly matching IMGT annotations. Only TCR beta chains were sequenced in this cohort, and the absence of alpha or paired-chain data limited detectable features. A group of highly shared sequence variants was considered likely to be a technical artifact of the sequencing pipeline. Compared with the roughly 700-donor mean, donors in an Asian-associated ancestry cluster had fewer N-insertions in productive TCRs, according to a later genetic analysis. A later analysis reported that several top co-occurrence clusters appeared linked to parvovirus B19, influenza, CMV and Epstein-Barr virus. V-gene and J-gene trimming of TCR beta chains was associated with a missense DCLRE1C variant in a later genetic analysis, and the association was replicated in an independent cohort. In both the original and validation cohorts, the classifier was reported to diagnose cytomegalovirus status with high specificity and sensitivity. HLA typing was unavailable for some donors at each locus, so association tests used only the typed subset. In a later analysis, around 15,000 TCR beta sequences were associated with specific HLA alleles at a false discovery rate of 0.05. Around 16 rarely observed V segments, including chromosome 9 orphons, were excluded from the earlier analysis of approximately 600 of the donors because counts were too low. The only immune exposure information available for the cohort was CMV serostatus. A later analysis found that most CMV-associated TCR beta chains appeared HLA-restricted, with HLA associations seemingly driven largely by CMV exposure. In vitro tests confirmed that a few of the cytomegalovirus-associated TCR beta chains recognize cytomegalovirus antigens.

Inclusive of the bounding cysteine and phenylalanine, the CDR3 is 15 residues long. CDR3 DNA only is kept here, 45 bases in frame from base 1. The germline V gene provides CDR1 LGHNA and CDR2 YSLEER. Ends trimmed: V by 4 bases, J by 4 bases; bases unmatched to a gene: 8. The cohort comprised around 690 healthy bone marrow donors. At the time of sampling, all cohort members were nominally healthy, though unrecorded immune exposures were likely present. The donor was CMV seronegative and belonged to the group of 352 seronegative cohort members. Each donor provided a peripheral blood sample, and peripheral blood mononuclear cells were used for TCR beta sequencing. Genomic DNA extraction from the blood cell samples was performed with the Qiagen DNeasy Blood Extraction Kit. The method was the immunoSEQ multiplex PCR assay. The multiplex PCR relied on a mix of 60 forward primers for TCR Vbeta segments and 13 reverse primers for TCR Jbeta segments. The CDR3 region of rearranged TCR beta genes was amplified from genomic DNA by a multiplex PCR assay. Amplified TCR beta libraries were sequenced as 87-base-pair reads on the Illumina HiSeq System. The paper's data handling went like this. A later analysis counted about 80 million unique TCR beta chains across the 700 or so repertoires, and roughly 9.9 million of these chains were shared by at least two donors. To remove PCR and sequencing errors, raw reads were error-corrected and collapsed into unique sequences using a nearest-neighbor algorithm that merged closely related sequences. To assign V, D and J gene segments, CDR3 sequences were aligned to IMGT reference sequences. For a sequence to be retained, a match of at least six nucleotides was required to both a V gene segment and a J gene segment. A rearrangement was called productive if the CDR3 had no stop codons and remained in frame with V and J, and every other rearrangement was called non-productive. Following IMGT convention, CDR3 was defined as the stretch from the second conserved V-encoded cysteine up to the conserved J-encoded phenylalanine. Sequences without an unambiguous match to a single V gene segment were excluded from the earlier analysis of about 640 of the donors. In an earlier analysis of roughly 600 of the donors, a V segment was called functional when productive rearrangements were above 56.7%, and segregating when the standard deviation between donors exceeded 5%. A statistical classification framework was built to diagnose cytomegalovirus status from the catalog of TCR beta chain sequences. In a later analysis, V and J genes were assigned by comparing TCR nucleotide sequences against IMGT/GENE-DB human TR gene sequences. In a later analysis, CDR3 sequences and most-parsimonious VDJ recombination scenarios were assigned using the TCRdist pipeline. A later analysis defined each TCR beta chain by its CDR3 amino acid sequence plus V-gene family, and excluded reads lacking a unique V-gene family. As a way to deal with suspected cross-contamination and a sequencing artifact, a later analysis dropped 640 or so nucleotide sequences that were highly shared and had low generation probability. A later analysis calculated a clonal expansion index for each public chain from normalized within-repertoire ranks of inferred template counts. In a later analysis, generation probabilities were computed using a VDJ recombination model fitted to out-of-frame rearrangements, and the results were checked against IGoR. Hypergeometric tests were used in a later analysis to score TCR-TCR, TCR-HLA and TCR-CMV co-occurrence, with a repertoire-size bias correction applied to the TCR pairs. A later analysis estimated false discovery rates by permuting HLA or CMV assignments 20 times. In a later analysis, co-occurring TCRs were grouped using DBSCAN, and TCRdist sequence similarity was added for clustering within HLA-allele-positive subsets. Co-occurrence clustering excluded repertoires with fewer than 30,000 or more than 120,000 public chains, plus five with anomalous nucleotide sharing. Here the immuneACCESS table is served through TCRdb, limited to in-frame sequences with V and J called. Missing clones are a known gap in these copies; in checked studies unresolved V genes cover under half, and the rest lacks a known reason. The V and J calls and clone size come from that table; D and trimming were worked out from the DNA. For this sample the table gives 120,000 or so clones, of which less than 80% were detected only once. The ten largest clones take up around 4% of the sample.

A word on this clone: Its antigen remains undetermined. No base qualities exist here, and no much larger clone lies one base off it.

The sequence was collected from a man aged 30 to 39 in good health and CMV-seronegative. The sequence links TRBV4-3 to TRBJ2-3, with 7 junctional bases fitting TRBD2. The sequencing input was PBMCs. The DNA sequence is given as TGCGCCAGCAGCCGGCTTCTAGCGGTCCCAGATACGCAGTATTTT. The translation is CASSRLLAVPDTQYF.